This T cell receptor (beta chain) was recorded in a study of cytomegalovirus exposure and HLA in healthy donors. 13 Jbeta primers and 60 Vbeta primers were used for the PCR. Some clones are missing from TCRdb's copy, which holds only in-frame ones; the method was immunoSEQ multiplex PCR. The sample lists some 150,000 clones; approximately 71% were seen once. The TCR comes from a man aged 35-49 years in good health and CMV-seronegative. What was sequenced was PBMCs.

CDR3 sequence reads: CASSLDDRLSYEQYF. In nucleotides, the CDR3 is TGTGCCAGCAGCTTAGATGACAGGCTTTCCTACGAGCAGTACTTC. J is TRBJ2-7 and V is TRBV11-2, with a tentative D call TRBD1 (6 bases). The germline V gene has CDR1 SGHAT and CDR2 FQNNGV. The V end lost 0 bases, the J end lost 1 base, and 10 bases lay between the germline ends. This CDR3 is built from 15 residues.